The present T cell receptor (beta chain) was sequenced within a study of multiple sclerosis patients with progressive multifocal leukoencephalopathy. Every PCR reaction included synthetic inline CDR3 controls for all V-J pairings. The data were produced by immunoSEQ multiplex PCR, yet TCRdb's version contains in-frame clones alone and is incomplete. The sample has tens of thousands of clones, around 85% seen once. Sample share makes this clone medium-sized. The CDR3 contains 14 residues. Time point specified: time of PML onset. PML in natalizumab-treated patients developed after between about 15 and 56 months of natalizumab therapy.

This chain links TRBV12-1 with TRBJ2-7; TRBD1, as called in the table, went unchecked against the DNA. TRBV12-1 is a pseudogene segment. The source of this sequence is a woman aged 25 to 45 with progressive multifocal leukoencephalopathy. The sequencing used PBMCs, collected from a patient treated with natalizumab. DNA of the CDR3: TGTGCCAGCAGCTTTGGGGACAGCTCCTACGAGCAGTACTTC. Translated: CASSFGDSSYEQYF.